This is a list of T cell receptor beta chains from one sample in a study of identical twins. TCRdb re-called the 5' RACE reads through MiXCR, storing one row per CDR3 protein. The sample contains roughly 240,000 distinct CDR3 sequences, roughly 7% of which appear only once. Separately, the same data were catalogued under a study of yellow fever vaccine responses in identical twins.

The sequenced sample was memory (CD45RO+) T cells sorted from blood. The receptors here all came from a woman between 18 and 29 years old in good health. The CDR3 runs from the conserved cysteine through the conserved F or W. D genes are given only for firm matches. Where a row states a size, it is once, few, many or the class of an expanded clone; other rows omit it.

abundance	v_gene	j_gene	d_gene	CDR3nt	CDR3aa
.	TRBV28	TRBJ1-2	TRBD1	TGTGCCAGCAGTTTCAGGCCGACAGGGGCAGGGGGCTACACCTTC	CASSFRPTGAGGYTF
few	TRBV4-1	TRBJ2-3	TRBD1	TGCGCCAGCAGCCAAGTTTACCCTTCTCGGGGACAGGGATCAGATACGCAGTATTTT	CASSQVYPSRGQGSDTQYF
.	TRBV5-4	TRBJ2-1	TRBD2	TGTGCCAGCAGCTTGGTGGGGGGGAGCGTTGAGCAGTTCTTC	CASSLVGGSVEQFF
.	TRBV5-1	TRBJ1-1	TRBD1	TGCGCCAGCAGCTTGGGGTTTAGGGACAGGGCCTTGAACACTGAAGCTTTCTTT	CASSLGFRDRALNTEAFF
many	TRBV12-3/TRBV12-4	TRBJ1-3	.	TGTGCCAGCAGTTTGTGGGGTGGAAACACCATATATTTT	CASSLWGGNTIYF
.	TRBV9	TRBJ2-5	TRBD1	TGTGCCAGCAGCGTAGGGACAGGGGGAGAGACCCGGTACTTC	CASSVGTGGETRYF
.	TRBV12-5	TRBJ2-1	TRBD2	TGTGCTAGTGGTTTGTTTGGACTAGCGAGGAACAATGAGCAGTTCTTC	CASGLFGLARNNEQFF
.	TRBV6-1	TRBJ2-2	TRBD2	TGTGCCAGCCCGACTAGCGGGGGGGCAGCCACCGGGGAGCTGTTTTTT	CASPTSGGAATGELFF
few	TRBV10-1	TRBJ2-2	.	TGCGCCAGCAGCTCCGCGGACAGAACCACGAACACCGGGGAGCTGTTTTTT	CASSSADRTTNTGELFF
.	TRBV11-2	TRBJ2-2	TRBD2	TGTGCCAGCAGCTTAGGGACTAGCGCGAACACCGGGGAGCTGTTTTTT	CASSLGTSANTGELFF
few	TRBV3-1	TRBJ1-2	.	TGTGCCAGCAGCCAAGCAGGGGCTCGTAACTATGGCTACACCTTC	CASSQAGARNYGYTF
few	TRBV20-1	TRBJ2-7	.	TGCAGTGCTAGGGGGGACGGTGGGGAGCAGTACTTC	CSARGDGGEQYF
many	TRBV4-1	TRBJ2-2	.	TGCGCCAGCAGCCAAAATACAGGGATTAGGGCCGGGGAGCTGTTTTTT	CASSQNTGIRAGELFF
many	TRBV20-1	TRBJ2-1	TRBD2	TGCAGTGCTTCCAGACTAGCGGGGTTCCATGAGCAGTTCTTC	CSASRLAGFHEQFF
many	TRBV15	TRBJ1-5	.	TGTGCCACCAGCAGATTACTTAGCAATCAGCCCCAGCATTTT	CATSRLLSNQPQHF
.	TRBV28	TRBJ2-1	.	TGTGCCAGCAGTGCTATAAATGCCTACAATGAGCAGTTCTTC	CASSAINAYNEQFF
.	TRBV20-1	TRBJ1-1	.	TGCAGTGCTAGATCCCACACTGAAGCTTTCTTT	CSARSHTEAFF
.	TRBV15	TRBJ2-1	TRBD2	TGTGCCACCAGCAGAGCCCCTAGCGGGGGGCCTCAAGACAATGAGCAGTTCTTC	CATSRAPSGGPQDNEQFF
.	TRBV12-3/TRBV12-4	TRBJ1-2	.	TGTGCCAGCAGTTTGCGCAGGGTCTATGGCTACACCTTC	CASSLRRVYGYTF
few	TRBV20-1	TRBJ2-2	.	TGCAGTGCTAGAGAACCGGGACACAAGAACACCGGGGAGCTGTTTTTT	CSAREPGHKNTGELFF
many	TRBV5-1	TRBJ2-5	.	TGCGCCAGCAGCGAGCAAGAGACCCAGTACTTC	CASSEQETQYF
many	TRBV12-3/TRBV12-4	TRBJ1-5	.	TGTGCCAGCACCGCAATGTCGTATAGCAATCAGCCCCAGCATTTT	CASTAMSYSNQPQHF
.	TRBV28	TRBJ2-1	TRBD2	TGTGCTCCCTGGCGGGAGGCCTACAATGAGCAGTTCTTC	CAPWREAYNEQFF
.	TRBV14	TRBJ2-1	.	TGTGCCAGCAGCCAGGCTAGTCAGGGTGAGCAGTTCTTC	CASSQASQGEQFF
few	TRBV7-3	TRBJ2-1	.	TGTGCCAGCAGCCGCCTCGAGCGGCCCTACAATGAGCAGTTCTTC	CASSRLERPYNEQFF
few	TRBV28	TRBJ1-6	TRBD1	TGTGCCAGCAATCGGTGGCAGGGGGATTCACCCCTCCACTTT	CASNRWQGDSPLHF
.	TRBV7-3	TRBJ2-5	.	TGTGCCAGCAGCTTAACGGGGTCAGAGACCCAGTACTTC	CASSLTGSETQYF
.	TRBV5-1	TRBJ2-7	.	TGCGCCAGCAGCTTGTGGGCCGGTGACGAGCAGTACTTC	CASSLWAGDEQYF
few	TRBV24-1	TRBJ2-1	TRBD2	TGTGCCACTGCGTCGTTTTGGGGAGCGGGGGATGAGCAGTTCTTC	CATASFWGAGDEQFF
many	TRBV6-4	TRBJ2-3	.	TGTGCCAGCAGTGACGGCGGGAACACAGATACGCAGTATTTT	CASSDGGNTDTQYF
many	TRBV5-1	TRBJ2-1	TRBD2	TGCGCCAGCAGGGGTGGCGGGAGGTACAATGAGCAGTTCTTC	CASRGGGRYNEQFF
.	TRBV5-1	TRBJ1-1	.	TGCGCCAGCAGCTCACATTTGAACACTGAAGCTTTCTTT	CASSSHLNTEAFF
many	TRBV12-3/TRBV12-4	TRBJ2-7	TRBD2	TGTGCCAGCAGTTTACGCGGGAGTGTCTACGAGCAGTACTTC	CASSLRGSVYEQYF
.	TRBV10-3	TRBJ2-1	TRBD2	TGTGCCGGCGGGGGGGCCAACTACAATGAGCAGTTCTTC	CAGGGANYNEQFF
once	TRBV5-4	TRBJ2-3	TRBD2	TGTGCCAGCAGCCCCAAACTAGCGGGGTCCACAGATACGCAGTATTTT	CASSPKLAGSTDTQYF
many	TRBV7-9	TRBJ1-2	.	TGTGCCAGCAGCTTAAGGGCAGACCTCCTCTATGGCTACACCTTC	CASSLRADLLYGYTF
few	TRBV6-6	TRBJ1-5	.	TGTGCCAGCAGCCAGCGGGGGGGAAGCAATCAGCCCCAGCATTTT	CASSQRGGSNQPQHF
many	TRBV5-1	TRBJ2-3	TRBD1	TGCGCCAGCAGCCTCGGGACAGGGAAAGATACGCAGTATTTT	CASSLGTGKDTQYF
few	TRBV2	TRBJ2-1	TRBD2	TGTGCCAGCAGACCATTAGCGGGAGGGCCTCTGGGGGAGCAGTTCTTC	CASRPLAGGPLGEQFF
few	TRBV11-2	TRBJ2-7	TRBD2	TGTGCCAGCAGCCCCCAGGGACTACCCTCCTACGAGCAGTACTTC	CASSPQGLPSYEQYF
.	TRBV5-5	TRBJ2-2	TRBD2	TGTGCCAGCAGTTTGGCGGGGGGGGCGAACACCGGGGAGCTGTTTTTT	CASSLAGGANTGELFF
few	TRBV20-1	TRBJ1-1	.	TGCAGTGCTAGTCGGAACGGTGTGAACACTGAAGCTTTCTTT	CSASRNGVNTEAFF
few	TRBV7-8	TRBJ1-1	.	TGTGCCAGCAGCCACTCGGGCAGTATGAACACTGAAGCTTTCTTT	CASSHSGSMNTEAFF
.	TRBV5-1	TRBJ2-7	TRBD1	TGCGCCAGCAGCTTGACTCCTCCCGGGACAGGGCCATACGAGCAGTACTTC	CASSLTPPGTGPYEQYF
few	TRBV20-1	TRBJ2-3	TRBD2	TGCAGTGCTAGAGATATGGTAGGGAGGGCCTTTACAGATACGCAGTATTTT	CSARDMVGRAFTDTQYF
.	TRBV6-1	TRBJ2-1	.	TGTGCCAGCAGCAGACAGGTGAGGCATGAGCAGTTCTTC	CASSRQVRHEQFF
many	TRBV18	TRBJ1-1	TRBD1	TGTGCCAGCTCACCTTCCCGACAGGGGACTGCGACTGAAGCTTTCTTT	CASSPSRQGTATEAFF
many	TRBV24-1	TRBJ2-2	.	TGTGCCACCAGTGACGATACAGGGAACACCGGGGAGCTGTTTTTT	CATSDDTGNTGELFF
few	TRBV2	TRBJ2-7	.	TGTGCCTCCCAGACCCAGGTCATTGTCTACGAGCAGTACTTC	CASQTQVIVYEQYF
few	TRBV4-2	TRBJ2-1	.	TGTGCCAGCAGCCAGGAGGGTACCTACAATGAGCAGTTCTTC	CASSQEGTYNEQFF